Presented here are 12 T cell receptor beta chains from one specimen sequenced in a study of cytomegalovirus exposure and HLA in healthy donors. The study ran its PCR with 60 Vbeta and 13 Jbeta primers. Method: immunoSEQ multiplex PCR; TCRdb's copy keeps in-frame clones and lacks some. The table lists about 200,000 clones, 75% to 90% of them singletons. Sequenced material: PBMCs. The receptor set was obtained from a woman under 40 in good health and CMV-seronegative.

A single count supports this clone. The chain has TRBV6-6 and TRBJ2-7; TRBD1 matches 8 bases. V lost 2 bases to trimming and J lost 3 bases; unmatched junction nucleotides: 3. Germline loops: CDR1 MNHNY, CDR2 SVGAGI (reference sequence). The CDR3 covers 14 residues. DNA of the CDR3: TGTGCCAGCAGTTACCGGGACAGGTACTACGAGCAGTACTTC. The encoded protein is CASSYRDRYYEQYF.

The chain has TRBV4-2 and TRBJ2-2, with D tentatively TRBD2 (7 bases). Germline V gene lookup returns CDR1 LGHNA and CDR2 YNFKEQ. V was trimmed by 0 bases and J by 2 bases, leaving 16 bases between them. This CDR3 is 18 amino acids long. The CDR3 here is CASSQDFGGGANTGELFF. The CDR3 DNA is TGTGCCAGCAGCCAAGATTTTGGTGGGGGGGCAAACACCGGGGAGCTGTTTTTT.

This CDR3 is CASGLDRGLQLFF. The CDR3 DNA is TGTGCCAGCGGACTGGACAGGGGGCTGCAACTGTTTTTT. V is TRBV2 and J is TRBJ1-4; TRBD1 matches 11 bases. Trimming took 8 bases from V and 12 from J; bases not matched to a gene: 8. Germline CDR1 reads SNHLY; CDR2 reads FYNNEI. The CDR3 is made up of 13 amino acids.

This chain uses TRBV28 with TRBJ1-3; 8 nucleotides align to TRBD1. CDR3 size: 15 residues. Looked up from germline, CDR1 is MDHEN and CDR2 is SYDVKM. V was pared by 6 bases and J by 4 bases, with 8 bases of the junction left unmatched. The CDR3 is CASRTGAASGNTIYF. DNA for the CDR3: TGTGCCAGCAGGACAGGGGCGGCGAGCGGAAACACCATATATTTT.

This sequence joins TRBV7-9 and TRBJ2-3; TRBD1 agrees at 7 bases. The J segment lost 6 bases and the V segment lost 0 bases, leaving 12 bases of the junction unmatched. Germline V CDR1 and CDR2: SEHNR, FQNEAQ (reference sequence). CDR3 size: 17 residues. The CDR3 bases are TGTGCCAGCAGCTTAGCCCCTACAGGGGCCGAAGGGGATACGCAGTATTTT. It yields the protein CASSLAPTGAEGDTQYF.

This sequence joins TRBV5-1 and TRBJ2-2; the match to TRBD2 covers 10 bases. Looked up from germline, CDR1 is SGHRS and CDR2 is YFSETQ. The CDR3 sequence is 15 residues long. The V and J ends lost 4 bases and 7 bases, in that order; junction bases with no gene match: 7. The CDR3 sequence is CASSPAGGLNGELFF. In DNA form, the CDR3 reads TGCGCCAGCAGCCCAGCGGGGGGGTTGAACGGGGAGCTGTTTTTT.

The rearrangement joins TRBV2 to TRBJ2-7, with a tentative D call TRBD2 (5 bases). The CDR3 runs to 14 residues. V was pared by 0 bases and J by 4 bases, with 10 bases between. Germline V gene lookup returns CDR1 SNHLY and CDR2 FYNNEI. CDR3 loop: CASSEAGRRYEQYF. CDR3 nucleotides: TGTGCCAGCAGTGAAGCTGGCAGGAGGTACGAGCAGTACTTC.

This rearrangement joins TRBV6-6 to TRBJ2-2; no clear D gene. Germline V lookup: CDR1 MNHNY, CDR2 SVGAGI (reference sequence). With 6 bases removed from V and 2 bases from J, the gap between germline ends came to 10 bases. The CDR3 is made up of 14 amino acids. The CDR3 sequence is CASSSRGNTGELFF. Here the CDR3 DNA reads TGTGCCAGCAGCTCCCGCGGTAACACCGGGGAGCTGTTTTTT.

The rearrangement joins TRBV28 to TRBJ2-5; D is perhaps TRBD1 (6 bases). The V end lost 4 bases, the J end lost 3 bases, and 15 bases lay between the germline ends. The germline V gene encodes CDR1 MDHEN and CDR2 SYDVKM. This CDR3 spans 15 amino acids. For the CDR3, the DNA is TGTGCCAGCAGTTCCCCTCCGACAGGAAAAGAGACCCAGTACTTC. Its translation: CASSSPPTGKETQYF.

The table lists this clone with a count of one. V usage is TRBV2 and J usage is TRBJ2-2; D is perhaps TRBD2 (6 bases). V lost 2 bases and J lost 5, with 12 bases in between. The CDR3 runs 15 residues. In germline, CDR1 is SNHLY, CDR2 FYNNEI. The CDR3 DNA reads TGTGCCAGCAGTGAATTTTTACGGGGGACCGGGGAGCTGTTTTTT. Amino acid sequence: CASSEFLRGTGELFF.

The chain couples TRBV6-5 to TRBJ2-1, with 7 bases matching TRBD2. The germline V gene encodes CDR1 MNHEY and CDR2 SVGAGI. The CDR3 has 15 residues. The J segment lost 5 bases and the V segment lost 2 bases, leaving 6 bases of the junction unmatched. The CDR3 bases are TGTGCCAGCAGTTACGCTGCTAGCGGAAACAATGAGCAGTTCTTC. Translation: CASSYAASGNNEQFF.

The CDR3 loop is CASSLPYRGSSPLHF. The CDR3 DNA sequence: TGTGCCAGCAGCTTACCTTACAGGGGTAGCTCACCCCTCCACTTT. The V and J genes are TRBV28 and TRBJ1-6, with 7 bases aligning to TRBD1. Losses at the gene ends were 6 bases for V and 10 bases for J; bases not matched to a gene: 12. Per germline, CDR1 MDHEN and CDR2 SYDVKM. The CDR3 totals 15 residues.